This passage covers 3 T cell receptor beta chains from one sample sequenced in a study of cytomegalovirus exposure and HLA in healthy donors. The PCR employed 60 Vbeta primers together with 13 Jbeta primers. TCRdb keeps only in-frame clones here, not all; method: immunoSEQ multiplex PCR. The table records fewer than 120,000 clones, about three quarters of them present only once. Material: PBMCs. All receptors come from a woman aged 25-40 years in good health and CMV-seronegative.

This chain uses TRBV7-9 with TRBJ2-1; D may be TRBD2 (5 bases). The CDR3 consists of 15 residues. Trimming cost V 4 bases and J 4 bases, with 14 bases left between them. Germline V gene data show CDR1 as SEHNR and CDR2 as FQNEAQ (reference sequence). The CDR3 bases are TGTGCCAGCAGCTCCCCATTTCGGGGATACAATGAGCAGTTCTTC. It codes for CASSSPFRGYNEQFF.

The V gene is TRBV2, the J gene TRBJ2-1; 11 nucleotides align to TRBD1. Trimming removed 7 bases from V and 9 bases from J; junction bases left unmatched: 5. The CDR3 is 13 amino acids. Germline lookup yields CDR1 SNHLY and CDR2 FYNNEI. The CDR3 reads CASIGTGGREQFF. The CDR3 region has the DNA TGTGCCAGCATTGGGACAGGGGGGCGTGAGCAGTTCTTC.

The V gene is TRBV28, the J gene TRBJ2-2, with 11 bases lining up with TRBD2. V dropped 5 bases and J dropped 6; count of bases not matched to a gene: 23. There are 21 residues in the CDR3. Germline V lookup: CDR1 MDHEN, CDR2 SYDVKM. The CDR3 DNA reads as TGTGCCAGCAGTAGGAGGATGGGACAGTGGACTAGCGGGCCCAGGGCCGGGGAGCTGTTTTTT. Its protein product is CASSRRMGQWTSGPRAGELFF.